This T cell receptor (beta chain) was found in a study of cytomegalovirus exposure and HLA in healthy donors. Study context: A later analysis reported the same platform for the 95 to 150 validation repertoires and the roughly 630 first-cohort repertoires. Study-level results: Overall, roughly 150 TCR beta chains were annotated as cytomegalovirus-associated.

Concerning this clone itself: Its matching antigen is unknown.

Clones were read by immunoSEQ multiplex PCR, and TCRdb kept only the in-frame ones, dropping some. The data contain around 240,000 clones, roughly 89% of them seen just once; the ten biggest clones take up 0.37%. CDR1 MDHEN and CDR2 SYDVKM come from the germline V gene. The V end was cut by 3 bases, the J end by 0 bases, with 9 bases between. CDR3 length equals 15 residues. The V call is TRBV28, the J call TRBJ1-5; no firm D call. The sequencing sample was made of PBMCs. This receptor was taken from a woman aged 18 to 35 in good health and CMV-seronegative. The CDR3 spells CASSLEGHSNQPQHF. The DNA of the CDR3 is TGTGCCAGCAGTTTGGAGGGCCATAGCAATCAGCCCCAGCATTTT.